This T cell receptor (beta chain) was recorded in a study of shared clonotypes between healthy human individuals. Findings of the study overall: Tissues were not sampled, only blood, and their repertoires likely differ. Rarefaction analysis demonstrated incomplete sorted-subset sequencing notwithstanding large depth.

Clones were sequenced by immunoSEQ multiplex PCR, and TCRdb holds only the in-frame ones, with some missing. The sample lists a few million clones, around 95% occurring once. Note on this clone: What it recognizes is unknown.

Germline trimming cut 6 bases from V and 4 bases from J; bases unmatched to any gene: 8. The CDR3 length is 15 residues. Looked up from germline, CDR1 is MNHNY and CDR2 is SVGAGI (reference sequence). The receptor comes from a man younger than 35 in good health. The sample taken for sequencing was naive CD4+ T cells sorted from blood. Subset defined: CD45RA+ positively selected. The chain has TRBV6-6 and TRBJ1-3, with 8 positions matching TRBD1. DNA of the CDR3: TGTGCCAGCAGGTTACAGGGGGTAGCGGGAAACACCATATATTTT. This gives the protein CASRLQGVAGNTIYF.